This T cell receptor (beta chain) was sequenced in a study of quantifying T cell responses using KT2 cells. On the study more broadly: cDNA was made from DNase-treated RNA using alpha and beta constant primers.

In germline, CDR1 is ENHRY, CDR2 SYGVKD. Trimming took 6 bases from V and 2 from J; bases not matched to a gene: 9. CDR3 length equals 17 residues. An oligo carrying a UMI was ligated to the cDNA 3' end. An equimolar mix of RC1.1 and RC1.2 primed the beta chain across TRBC1 and TRBC2. TCRdb re-called the UMI-ligation and nested PCR reads with MiXCR, one entry per CDR3 protein. Of some 48,000 distinct CDR3 sequences listed, 11% are singletons. The sample is PBMC spiked with counted cells of clone KT2. The J gene is TRBJ2-6, the V gene TRBV10-3; 8 nucleotides line up with TRBD1. This TCR came from a human donor. The specimen sequenced was PBMCs spiked with cells of the T cell clone KT2. CDR3 bases: TGTGCCATCAGCCCGGACAGGGCTTCGGCTGGGGCCAACGTCCTGACTTTC. Translating it yields CAISPDRASAGANVLTF.